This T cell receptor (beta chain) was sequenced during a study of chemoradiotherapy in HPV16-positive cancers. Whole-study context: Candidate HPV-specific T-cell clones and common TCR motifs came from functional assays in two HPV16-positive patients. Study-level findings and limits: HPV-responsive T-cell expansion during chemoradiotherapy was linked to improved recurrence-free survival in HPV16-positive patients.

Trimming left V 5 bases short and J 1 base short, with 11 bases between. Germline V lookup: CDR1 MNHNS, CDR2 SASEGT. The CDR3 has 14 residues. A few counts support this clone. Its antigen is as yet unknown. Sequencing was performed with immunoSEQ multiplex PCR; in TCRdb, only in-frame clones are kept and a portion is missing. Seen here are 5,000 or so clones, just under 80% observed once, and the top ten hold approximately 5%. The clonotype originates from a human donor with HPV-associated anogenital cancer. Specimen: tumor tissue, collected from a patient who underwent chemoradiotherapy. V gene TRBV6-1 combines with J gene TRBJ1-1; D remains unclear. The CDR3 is CASSSDTWNTEAFF. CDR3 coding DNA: TGTGCCAGCAGTTCCGACACCTGGAACACTGAAGCTTTCTTT.